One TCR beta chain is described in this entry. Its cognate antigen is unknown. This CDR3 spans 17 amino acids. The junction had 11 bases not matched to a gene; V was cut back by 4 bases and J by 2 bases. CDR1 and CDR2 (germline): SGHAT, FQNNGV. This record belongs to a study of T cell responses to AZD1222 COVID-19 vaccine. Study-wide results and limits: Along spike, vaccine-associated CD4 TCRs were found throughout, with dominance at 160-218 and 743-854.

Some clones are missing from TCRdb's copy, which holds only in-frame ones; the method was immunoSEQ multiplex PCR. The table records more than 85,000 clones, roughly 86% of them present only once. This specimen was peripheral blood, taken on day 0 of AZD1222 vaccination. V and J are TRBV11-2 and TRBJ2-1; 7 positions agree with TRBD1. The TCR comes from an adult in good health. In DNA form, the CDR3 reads TGTGCCAGCAGCTCCCACCGTGACAGGGCCACCTACAATGAGCAGTTCTTC. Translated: CASSSHRDRATYNEQFF.